This T cell receptor beta chain was identified in a study of cytomegalovirus exposure and HLA in healthy donors. The study's findings and limits: Relative to equally common others, HLA-associated TCR beta chains showed greater clonal expansion in a later analysis.

Remarks on this clone: Its antigen is undetermined.

Trimming cost V 0 bases and J 6 bases, with 9 bases left between them. Germline CDR1 MGHRA, CDR2 YSYEKL. The CDR3 has 13 amino acids. The PCR ran on 60 Vbeta and 13 Jbeta primers. Sequencing was performed with immunoSEQ multiplex PCR; in TCRdb, only in-frame clones are kept and a portion is missing. The specimen's table records about 160,000 clones. This chain links TRBV4-1 with TRBJ2-7; D is uncertain. The sequencing sample was made of PBMCs. This clonotype was obtained from a woman aged 60-70 years in good health and CMV-seronegative. The DNA for the CDR3 is TGCGCCAGCAGCCAAGATGGCCCCGTCGAGCAGTACTTC. The encoded protein is CASSQDGPVEQYF.